This T cell receptor beta chain was identified in a study of radiation and T cells in renal cell carcinoma. A remark on this clone: Its antigen remains unknown.

Germline CDR1 MNHEY, CDR2 SMNVEV (reference sequence). CDR3 length: 14 residues. Trimming took 5 bases from V and 3 from J; bases not matched to a gene: 4. Documented time point: baseline pretreatment blood. Sample treatment: 15 Gy SBRT to primary tumor, nephrectomy 4 weeks later. Repertoires were generated with immunoSEQ multiplex PCR, while TCRdb's copy carries only in-frame clones and drops some. Of 100,000 to 150,000 clones in the sample, 82% were seen once. Overall study results and limits: Pretreatment tumor biopsies were lacking, so baseline clonotypes are unknown.

The V call is TRBV27, the J call TRBJ2-7, with 10 bases matching TRBD1. This clonotype was obtained from a woman in her sixties with renal cell carcinoma. This specimen consisted of blood, obtained from a patient whose treatment included radiotherapy and nephrectomy. The CDR3 DNA sequence: TGTGCCAGCAGTGGGGACAGGGGTTTCTACGAGCAGTACTTC. It encodes CASSGDRGFYEQYF.